This T cell receptor beta chain was retrieved from a study of blood T cell repertoires in COVID-19. Profiling relied on immunoSEQ multiplex PCR, and the TCRdb table lists in-frame clones only, not all of them. The table includes roughly 120,000 clones, roughly 84% detected once. This CDR3 is built from 15 residues. Trimming shortened V by 5 bases and J by 4 bases, and 18 bases separated the two germline ends. Germline CDR1 reads SGHTA; CDR2 reads FQGNSA. This sequence originates from a man in his fifties or sixties with acute or convalescent COVID-19. V usage is TRBV7-2 and J usage is TRBJ2-7; TRBD2 might be the D (6 bases). Input material: peripheral blood. The CDR3 sequence is CASSPRTGGPYEQYF. CDR3 nucleotides: TGTGCCAGCAGCCCCCGTACAGGAGGGCCTTACGAGCAGTACTTC.